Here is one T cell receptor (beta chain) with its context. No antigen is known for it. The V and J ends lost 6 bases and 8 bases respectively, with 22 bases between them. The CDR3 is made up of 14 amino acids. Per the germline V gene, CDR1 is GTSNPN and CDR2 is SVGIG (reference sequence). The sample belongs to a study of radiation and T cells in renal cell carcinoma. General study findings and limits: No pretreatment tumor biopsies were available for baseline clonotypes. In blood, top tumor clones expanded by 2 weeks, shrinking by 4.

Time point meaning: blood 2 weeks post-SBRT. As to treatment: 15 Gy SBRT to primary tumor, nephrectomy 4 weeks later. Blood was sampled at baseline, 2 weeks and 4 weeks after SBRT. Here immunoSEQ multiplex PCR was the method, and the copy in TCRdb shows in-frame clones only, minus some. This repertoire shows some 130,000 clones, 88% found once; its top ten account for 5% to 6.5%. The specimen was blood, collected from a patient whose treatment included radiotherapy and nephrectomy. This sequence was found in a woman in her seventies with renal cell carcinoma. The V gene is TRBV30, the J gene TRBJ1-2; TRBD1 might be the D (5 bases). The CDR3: CACTRVRGGSGYTF. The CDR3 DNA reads TGTGCCTGCACCCGGGTGCGGGGGGGGTCCGGCTACACCTTC. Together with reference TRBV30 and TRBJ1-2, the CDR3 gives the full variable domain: SQTIHQWPATLVQPVGSPLSLECTVEGTSNPNLYWYRQAAGRGLQLLFYSVGIGQISSEVPQNLSASRPQDRQFILSSKKLLLSDSGFYLCACTRVRGGSGYTFGSGTRLTVV.